Listed below are T cell receptor beta chains from one sample, sequenced in a study of cytomegalovirus exposure and HLA in healthy donors. Some clones are missing from TCRdb's copy, which holds only in-frame ones; the method was immunoSEQ multiplex PCR. The data show fewer than 350,000 clones, roughly 90% seen once. The sequenced sample was PBMCs. These TCRs come from a woman under 30 in good health and CMV-seronegative. Each CDR3 is given with its conserved first and last residue. Fields, in order: J gene, V gene, D gene, clone size, CDR3 DNA, CDR3 protein. D genes are given only for firm matches. Part of the rows lack a size; the others show once, few, many or a class for expanded clones.

>TRBJ2-7|TRBV7-9|.|.
TGTGCCATCCCGACAGGAACTCACTACGAGCAGTACTTC
CAIPTGTHYEQYF
>TRBJ1-2|TRBV7-2|.|.
TGTGCCAGCAGCTGGGCAGGGGATGGCTACACCTTC
CASSWAGDGYTF
>TRBJ1-6|TRBV7-3|.|.
TGTGCCAGCAGCTTAAAAGGAGAGGATTCACCCCTCCACTTT
CASSLKGEDSPLHF
>TRBJ2-7|TRBV5-4|.|.
TGTGCCAGCAGCTTTGGACACTACGAGCAGTACTTC
CASSFGHYEQYF
>TRBJ1-5|TRBV11-2|TRBD1|.
TGTGCCAGCAGCTTCTCAGGGGACAGTCAGCCCCAGCATTTT
CASSFSGDSQPQHF
>TRBJ2-1|TRBV12-5|.|.
TGTGCTAGTGGTCGGACAGAGTTTTTGATCGATGAGCAGTTCTTC
CASGRTEFLIDEQFF
>TRBJ1-1|TRBV19|TRBD1|.
TGTGCCAGTCGGGGGGGCACAGGGGTGAACACTGAAGCTTTCTTT
CASRGGTGVNTEAFF
>TRBJ2-7|TRBV15|.|few
TGTGCCACCAGCGCCCCAAAGAGCTCCTACGAGCAGTACTTC
CATSAPKSSYEQYF
>TRBJ2-3|TRBV9|.|once
TGTGCCAGCAGCGTGGGACTTCCTAGCACAGATACGCAGTATTTT
CASSVGLPSTDTQYF
>TRBJ1-3|TRBV6-1|.|.
TGTGCCAGCAGAATACCAGGGTGGCCTGGAAACACCATATATTTT
CASRIPGWPGNTIYF
>TRBJ2-3|TRBV10-3|TRBD2|once
TGTGCCCTCCGTACGGGGGGAAACACAGATACGCAGTATTTT
CALRTGGNTDTQYF
>TRBJ1-2|TRBV2|.|.
TGTGCCAGCAGTTTCGAGAGACAGACGGCTAACACCTTC
CASSFERQTANTF
>TRBJ2-2|TRBV4-1|TRBD2|.
TGCGCCAGCAGCCGGACTAGCGGGGTGGAAACCGGGGAGCTGTTTTTT
CASSRTSGVETGELFF
>TRBJ1-2|TRBV9|.|few
TGTGCCAGCAGCGTAACAGGGAACGGAGTCTATGGCTACACCTTC
CASSVTGNGVYGYTF
>TRBJ1-1|TRBV27|.|.
TGTGCCAGCAGTCCTCCCGACAGGCCGAACACTGAAGCTTTCTTT
CASSPPDRPNTEAFF
>TRBJ1-5|TRBV2|.|.
TGTGCCAGCAGCAGGACAGAGAATCAGCCCCAGCATTTT
CASSRTENQPQHF
>TRBJ2-5|TRBV4-1|TRBD1|.
TGCGCCAGCAGCCAAGCCCTCGCAATACCGGGACAGCCCGCCTCAGGGCAAGAGACCCAGTACTTC
CASSQALAIPGQPASGQETQYF
>TRBJ1-1|TRBV27|.|.
TGTGCCAGCAGTCCCCCATGGCCGGGCACTGAAGCTTTCTTT
CASSPPWPGTEAFF
>TRBJ1-2|TRBV7-9|TRBD1|.
TGTGCCAGCAGCTTAGAGTGGCGGACAGGGGGCGATGGCTACACCTTC
CASSLEWRTGGDGYTF
>TRBJ2-7|TRBV6-1|TRBD2|.
TGTGCCACCCGGGGGGGGGCGGCCGAGCAGTACTTC
CATRGGAAEQYF
>TRBJ1-5|TRBV30|TRBD1|.
TGTGCCTGGAGCCCAGACAGGGGTGGTAATCAGCCCCAGCATTTT
CAWSPDRGGNQPQHF
>TRBJ1-5|TRBV6-8|.|.
TGTGCCAGCAGTTACGGAGCGGGCCGACTGAACGTTTTCAAGCCCCAGCATTTT
CASSYGAGRLNVFKPQHF
>TRBJ2-5|TRBV5-1|.|few
TGCGCCAGCAGCGAGGACAATCTCCCAGAGACCCAGTACTTC
CASSEDNLPETQYF
>TRBJ1-1|TRBV30|.|.
TGTGCCTGCATTCCCGACAGCCTGGGAGAAGCTTTCTTT
CACIPDSLGEAFF
>TRBJ2-2|TRBV2|.|.
TGTGCCAGCAGACTCGCTGCCGGGGAGCTGTTTTTT
CASRLAAGELFF
>TRBJ1-1|TRBV5-1|.|.
TGCGCCAGCAGCCTTACAGGGTACACTGAAGCTTTCTTT
CASSLTGYTEAFF
>TRBJ2-1|TRBV5-1|.|.
TGCGCCAGCAGCTTGGTTGCGGGCCGACGCTCCTACAATGAGCAGTTCTTC
CASSLVAGRRSYNEQFF
>TRBJ2-7|TRBV7-2|TRBD2|.
TGTGCCAGCAGCCCGCAAGCCCTAGCGGGGTACTCCTACGAGCAGTACTTC
CASSPQALAGYSYEQYF
>TRBJ2-5|TRBV7-9|.|.
TGTGCCAGCAGCTTAACTAGCATGCAAGAGACCCAGTACTTC
CASSLTSMQETQYF
>TRBJ2-2|TRBV27|.|.
TGTGCCAGCAGTTTGACGGGGCGGGGATTGAACACCGGGGAGCTGTTTTTT
CASSLTGRGLNTGELFF
>TRBJ2-3|TRBV29-1|TRBD2|few
TGCAGCGGCGGACTAGCGGGGGCTACAGATACGCAGTATTTT
CSGGLAGATDTQYF
>TRBJ1-4|TRBV7-2|TRBD1|.
TGTGCCAGCAGCCAAACTTGGGTTACGGGGACAGTCTCTGAAAAACTGTTTTTT
CASSQTWVTGTVSEKLFF
>TRBJ2-7|TRBV9|TRBD2|.
TGTGCCAGCAATTCGGGACTAGCAGAATACGAGCAGTACTTC
CASNSGLAEYEQYF
>TRBJ2-7|TRBV10-3|TRBD2|.
TGTGCCATCAGTGAGTCTCCGGGGGGGACCTACGAGCAGTACTTC
CAISESPGGTYEQYF
>TRBJ2-7|TRBV27|TRBD1|.
TGTGCCAGCAGCCAGAACCGGGACAGCGAGTTCTTC
CASSQNRDSEFF
>TRBJ2-5|TRBV25-1|TRBD1|few
TGTGCCAGCAGTGAGGGACAGAGTAAAGAGACCCAGTACTTC
CASSEGQSKETQYF
>TRBJ1-1|TRBV18|.|.
TGTGCCAGCTCACCACAAGGAGAGATGAACACTGAAGCTTTCTTT
CASSPQGEMNTEAFF
>TRBJ2-2|TRBV5-4|TRBD2|.
TGTGCCAGCAGCTTGGGACTAGCGGGGGCCGTCGCGGGGGGGGAGCTGTTTTTT
CASSLGLAGAVAGGELFF
>TRBJ2-7|TRBV7-8|.|.
TGTGCCAGCAGCTTACGTCCGGGGGGCCTCTACGAGCAGTACTTC
CASSLRPGGLYEQYF
>TRBJ1-1|TRBV5-8|.|.
TGTGCCAGCAGCTTGGTAGGGGGAGAGGGGATGAACACTGAAGCTTTCTTT
CASSLVGGEGMNTEAFF
>TRBJ1-1|TRBV19|TRBD1|once
TGTGCCAGTAGCTTGGACAGGGAAAACACTGAAGCTTTCTTT
CASSLDRENTEAFF
>TRBJ1-4|TRBV11-2|.|.
TGTGCCAGCAGCTTAGAAGGGACGGGAGGCGAAAAACTGTTTTTT
CASSLEGTGGEKLFF